This TCR beta chain was identified during a study of T-cell reconstitution after alpha-beta-depleted transplantation in children. Study-level findings and limits: T-cell counts and diversity were attributed mostly to newly produced T cells one year after transplant. Two months or so post-transplant, alpha-beta T cells reportedly derived from several hundred expanded graft clones. Diversity of TCRbeta at day 60 was high in some patients, arising from surviving recipient T cells and thymic progenitors.

As it was prepared, the TCRbeta library received unique molecular identifiers. TCRdb used MiXCR to reprocess the PCR reads, holding one entry per CDR3 protein. The repertoire holds under 300,000 distinct CDR3 sequences, approximately 10% seen once, with about 20% in the top ten. The CDR3 sequence is 13 residues long. This clonotype was recorded at least ten times. What it binds is not known. One end of the junction does not line up with germline, which may come from a read error. This TCR derives from a male patient aged 2 to 9 who had a stem cell transplant for chronic granulomatous disease, so the T cells may come from the graft donor. The V and J genes are TRBV12-3 or TRBV12-4 and TRBJ2-1; D gene uncertain. Sample: peripheral blood, taken 180 days after TCRalphabeta/CD19-depleted stem cell transplant. The CDR3 loop reads CASTKGPYHEQFF. The CDR3 DNA reads as TGTGCCAGCACTAAAGGCCCCTACCATGAGCAGTTCTTC.